Described below is a single T cell receptor beta chain sequence and its context. Its cognate antigen has yet to be identified. No much larger clonotype is one base removed from it; base qualities were not supplied. This specimen comes from a study of T cell repertoires in ileal Crohn's disease (dated by TCRdb to between 2018 and 2021). Regarding the complete study: Median disease duration was around 7.9 years, and roughly 35% of patients were identified as active smokers at the time of surgery. Every patient underwent surgery because of a complication, which was stricturing disease in around 61% and penetrating disease in around 39%. About half of the patients received postoperative therapy: under 13 received thiopurines and approximately 19 received anti-TNF agents. TCR repertoire analysis was performed in about 61 Crohn's disease patients drawn from a prospective multicentre cohort. Running in parallel with the study was a multicentre cohort set up to find predictors of early endoscopic recurrence following ileocolonic resection. Endoscopic postoperative recurrence was defined by a Rutgeerts score above i0. The study sequenced roughly 170 mucosal samples from 57 patients, taken at several locations on the surgical specimen and at postoperative endoscopy.

Here is what the overall study found, with its caveats: Mucosal CD4 and CD8 T cells were sorted and sequenced only in a subgroup of patients, whose size was not stated. Sorted CD8 T cells carried more high-frequency clones than CD4 T cells, suggesting mucosal expansions were mainly CD8. Higher high-frequency clone percentages at surgery were associated with endoscopic recurrence; all patients with clonality above 26.8% (18/57) had recurrence. A significantly higher proportion of clonal expansions was observed in active smokers at surgery than in non-smokers (25.9% vs 17.9%, p=0.02).

Trimming at the junction amounts to 4 bases on V and 4 bases on J, and the germline ends lie 14 bases apart. CDR3 length: 14 amino acids, cysteine to phenylalanine. Only the CDR3 portion is preserved as DNA: 42 bases, with reading frame beginning at the first base. Via the germline V gene, CDR1 is SGHRS and CDR2 YFSETQ. For commercial TCRB immunosequencing, 450 to 550 nanograms of biopsy DNA were submitted for each sample. CDR3 regions were amplified from genomic DNA by Adaptive Biotechnology using a two-step, amplification bias-controlled multiplex PCR. In the first PCR, primers covered every V and J gene segment, and in the second PCR, barcodes and Illumina adapters were added. An Illumina instrument was used to sequence the CDR3 libraries. In the authors' own workflow: Vendor-provided pipelines were combined with custom analysis of raw data in R/Bioconductor under R version 3.3.0. Clonality, ranging from 0 to 1, was calculated as the inverse of the normalised Shannon entropy of all productive clones. High-frequency clones were defined as the repertoire share of the top 100 clones, retaining only clones passing a 95% confidence test. The Simpson index measured repertoire diversity, and the Morisita-Horn index measured overlap between samples. TCRdb limited this immuneACCESS table to in-frame rearrangements with V and J called. A share of clones is missing; checked studies link under half to unresolved V genes, and the rest is unexplained. The DNA gave D and trimming, while V, J and clone size come from that table. The sample has about 11,000 clones on record, about 70% of them singletons. The ten largest clones capture about 4.7% of the sample.

To be eligible, patients had to be adults with ileal or ileocolonic Crohn's disease and an indication for ileocolonic resection. Before DNA extraction, whole ileal mucosal biopsies were kept frozen at -80 degrees C. Genomic DNA was extracted from frozen whole biopsies with a TRizol-based method and quantified on a NanoDrop 2000 spectrophotometer. The sequenced sample consisted of ileal tissue. The rearrangement joined TRBV5-1 to TRBJ1-2; a tentative D match to TRBD1 spans 6 bases. This clonotype originated in an adult with Crohn's disease. The CDR3 sequence is CASSATGYTYGYTF. The DNA sequence is given as TGCGCCAGCAGCGCTACAGGGTACACCTATGGCTACACCTTC. Beyond the CDR3, the reference TRBV5-1 and TRBJ1-2 genes provide the residues; the full variable domain reads: KAGVTQTPRYLIKTRGQQVTLSCSPISGHRSVSWYQQTPGQGLQFLFEYFSETQRNKGNFPGRFSGRQFSNSRSEMNVSTLELGDSALYLCASSATGYTYGYTFGSGTRLTVV.